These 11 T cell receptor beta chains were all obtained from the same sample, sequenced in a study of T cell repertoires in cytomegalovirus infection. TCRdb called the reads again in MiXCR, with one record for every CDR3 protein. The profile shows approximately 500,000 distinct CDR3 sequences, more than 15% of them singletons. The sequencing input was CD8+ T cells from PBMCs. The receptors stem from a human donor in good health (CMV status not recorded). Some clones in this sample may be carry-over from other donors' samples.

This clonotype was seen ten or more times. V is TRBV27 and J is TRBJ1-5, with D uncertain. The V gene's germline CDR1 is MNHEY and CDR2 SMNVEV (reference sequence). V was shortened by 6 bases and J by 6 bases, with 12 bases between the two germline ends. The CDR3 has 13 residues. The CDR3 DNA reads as TGTGCCAGCAGCCTAATCATTGCTCAGCCCCAGCATTTT. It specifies CASSLIIAQPQHF.

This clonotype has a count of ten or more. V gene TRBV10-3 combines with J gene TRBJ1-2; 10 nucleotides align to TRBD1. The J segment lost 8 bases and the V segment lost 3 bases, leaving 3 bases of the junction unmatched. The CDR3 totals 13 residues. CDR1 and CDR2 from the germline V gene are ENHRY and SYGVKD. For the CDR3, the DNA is TGTGCCATCAGTGAAGGGACAGGGGTCGGCTACACCTTC. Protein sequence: CAISEGTGVGYTF.

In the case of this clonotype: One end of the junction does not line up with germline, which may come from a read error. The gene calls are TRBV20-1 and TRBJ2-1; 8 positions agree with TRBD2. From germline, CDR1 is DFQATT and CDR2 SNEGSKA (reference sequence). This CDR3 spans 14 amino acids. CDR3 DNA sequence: TGCAGTACTAGCGGTATCTCGGATGTAAGTGAGCAGTTCTTC. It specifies CSTSGISDVSEQFF.

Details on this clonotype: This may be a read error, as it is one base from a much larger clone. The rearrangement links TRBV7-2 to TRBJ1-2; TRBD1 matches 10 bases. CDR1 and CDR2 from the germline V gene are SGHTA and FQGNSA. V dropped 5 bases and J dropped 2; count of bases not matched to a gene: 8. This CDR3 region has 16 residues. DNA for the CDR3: TGTGCCAGCAGCCCGGGACAGGGGTACATGAACTATGGCTACACCTTC. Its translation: CASSPGQGYMNYGYTF.

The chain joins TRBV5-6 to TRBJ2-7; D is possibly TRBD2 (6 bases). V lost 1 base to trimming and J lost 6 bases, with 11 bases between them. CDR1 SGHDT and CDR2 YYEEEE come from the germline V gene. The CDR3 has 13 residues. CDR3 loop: CASSLTSNGEQYF. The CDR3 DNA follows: TGTGCCAGCAGCTTGACTAGCAATGGCGAGCAGTACTTC.

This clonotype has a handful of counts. The CDR3 DNA follows: TGTGCCACCAGTGATTTGGGAGACCGTGGGGGGACTTTCTTT. This sequence encodes CATSDLGDRGGTFF. This chain uses TRBV24-1 with TRBJ1-1; the D gene is possibly TRBD1 (5 bases). Germline V lookup: CDR1 KGHDR, CDR2 SFDVKD. This CDR3 contains 14 residues. V shed 0 bases and J shed 12 bases, with 16 bases lying between them.

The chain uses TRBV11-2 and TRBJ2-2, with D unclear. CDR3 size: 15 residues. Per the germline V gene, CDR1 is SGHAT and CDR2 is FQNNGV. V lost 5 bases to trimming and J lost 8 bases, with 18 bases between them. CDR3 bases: TGTGCCAGCAGCCGTCTACAGTCGGAAACAGGGGAGCTGTTTTTT. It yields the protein CASSRLQSETGELFF.

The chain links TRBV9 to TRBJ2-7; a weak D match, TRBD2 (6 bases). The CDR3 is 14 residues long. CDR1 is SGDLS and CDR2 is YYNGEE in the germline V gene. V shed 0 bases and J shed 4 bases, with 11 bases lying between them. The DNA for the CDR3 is TGTGCCAGCAGCGTAGGGCTGGGACTTTACGAGCAGTACTTC. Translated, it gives CASSVGLGLYEQYF. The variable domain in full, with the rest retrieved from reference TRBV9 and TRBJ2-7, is DSGVTQTPKHLITATGQRVTLRCSPRSGDLSVYWYQQSLDQGLQFLIQYYNGEERAKGNILERFSAQQFPDLHSELNLSSLELGDSALYFCASSVGLGLYEQYFGPGTRLTVT.

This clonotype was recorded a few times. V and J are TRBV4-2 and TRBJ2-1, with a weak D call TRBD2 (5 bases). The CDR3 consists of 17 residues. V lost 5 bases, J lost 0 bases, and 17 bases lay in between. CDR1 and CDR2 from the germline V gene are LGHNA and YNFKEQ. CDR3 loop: CASSVTEKGSSYNEQFF. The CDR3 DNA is TGTGCCAGCAGCGTTACCGAGAAAGGGAGCTCCTACAATGAGCAGTTCTTC.

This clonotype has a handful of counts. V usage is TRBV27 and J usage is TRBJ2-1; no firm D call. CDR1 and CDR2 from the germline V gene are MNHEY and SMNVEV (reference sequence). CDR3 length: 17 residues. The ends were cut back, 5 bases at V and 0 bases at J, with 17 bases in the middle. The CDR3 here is CASSLATGPSSYNEQFF. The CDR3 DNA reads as TGTGCCAGCAGTCTGGCGACTGGGCCAAGCTCCTACAATGAGCAGTTCTTC.

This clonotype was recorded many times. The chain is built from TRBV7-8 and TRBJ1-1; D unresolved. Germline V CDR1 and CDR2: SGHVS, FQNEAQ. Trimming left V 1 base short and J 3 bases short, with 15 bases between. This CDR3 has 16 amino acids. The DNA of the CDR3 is TGTGCCAGCAGCTTAGAGCGCTCCGGTCGGGACACTGAAGCTTTCTTT. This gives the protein CASSLERSGRDTEAFF.